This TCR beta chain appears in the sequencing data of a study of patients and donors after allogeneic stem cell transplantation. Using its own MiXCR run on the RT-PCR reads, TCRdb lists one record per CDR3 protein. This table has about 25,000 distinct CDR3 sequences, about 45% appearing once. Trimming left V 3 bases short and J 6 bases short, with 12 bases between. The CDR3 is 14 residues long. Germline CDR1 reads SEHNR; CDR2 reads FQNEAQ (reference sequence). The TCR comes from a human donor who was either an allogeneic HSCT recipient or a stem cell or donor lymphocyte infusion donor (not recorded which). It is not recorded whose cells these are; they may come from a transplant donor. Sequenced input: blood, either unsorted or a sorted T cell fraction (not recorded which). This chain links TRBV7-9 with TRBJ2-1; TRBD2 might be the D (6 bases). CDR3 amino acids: CASSFMELANEQFF. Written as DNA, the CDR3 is TGTGCCAGCAGCTTTATGGAACTAGCCAATGAGCAGTTCTTC.